This T cell receptor (beta chain) is from a study of shared clonotypes between healthy human individuals. About this clone: Antigen specificity is unknown.

The CDR3 is 14 amino acids. The V gene end was trimmed by 5 bases and the J gene end by 7 bases; junction bases not matched to a gene: 5. From germline, CDR1 is SGHNT and CDR2 YYREEE (reference sequence). Genomic DNA of each subset was evenly split across several immunoSEQ plates. In the original workflow: Filtering was not the same, since immunoSEQ gave junction-only sequences without quality scores. Sequencing used immunoSEQ multiplex PCR; TCRdb keeps in-frame clones, though not all of them. The D gene and trimming were derived from the DNA, and the V and J assignments and clone size from that table. This sample has about 1 million clones, with 75% found just once. Findings and limits, study-wide: The naive CD4 repertoires of four donors were compared, and approximately 5% of clonotypes were shared. Rarefaction revealed incomplete sorted-subset sequencing despite large depth.

The sequence was obtained from a man aged 18 to 30 in good health. This chain links TRBV5-4 with TRBJ2-2; TRBD1 agrees at 10 bases. Sequenced: memory CD4+ T cells sorted from blood. Subset noted: CD45RA-negative fraction. The chain's CDR3 is CASRRQGADGELFF. The CDR3 nucleotides are TGTGCCAGCAGGCGACAGGGGGCCGACGGGGAGCTGTTTTTT.